This T cell receptor beta chain was profiled in a study of T cell repertoires in cytomegalovirus infection. For the study at large: Recently identified HLA-C-restricted CMV epitopes were used, and well-studied HLA-B-restricted CMV epitopes were used as well. Matching HLA type and CMV infection were both indicated by public TCR beta signatures.

Study-wide results and caveats: Across the ex vivo response, the dominant clonotypes were HLA-C-restricted CMV-specific TCR beta clonotypes. There were carriers of CMV plus the relevant HLA, and cumulative public TCR beta family frequency identified them.

As concerns this clonotype: As yet, its antigen is unknown.

Trimming removed 6 bases from V and 6 bases from J; junction bases left unmatched: 14. CDR1 SGHRS and CDR2 YFSETQ come from the germline V gene. This CDR3 is 16 amino acids long. A single record per CDR3 protein comes from TCRdb applying MiXCR to the reads. The profile shows about 830,000 distinct CDR3 sequences, over 25% of them singletons. The J gene is TRBJ2-3, the V gene TRBV5-1, with TRBD2 identical over 9 bases. The sequencing used cultured CD8+ T cells from PBMCs, collected from culture after CMV antigen stimulation. The source of this sequence is a human donor in good health (CMV status not recorded). Some clones in this sample may be carry-over from other donors' samples. In DNA form, the CDR3 reads TGCGCCAGCACCATTCCCCGCGGGGGGGTGGCCGATACGCAGTATTTT. Protein product: CASTIPRGGVADTQYF.